This TCR beta chain originates from a study of OX40 agonist ivuxolimab in advanced cancers. Study background: Hepatocellular carcinoma, melanoma, renal cell or head and neck cancer was diagnosed in the dose-escalation patients.

Sampled blood was obtained at baseline, cycle 4 day 1, and cycle 7 day 1. Comment on this clone: Its antigen remains unknown.

V was shortened by 0 bases and J by 2 bases, with 7 bases between the two germline ends. Germline CDR1 SGHRS, CDR2 YFSETQ. There are 14 residues in the CDR3. Sequenced by immunoSEQ multiplex PCR; TCRdb stores in-frame clones only, minus some. The data hold about 58,000 clones, with about 89% observed a single time. Notes on the study in general: Expansion of clones was among the lowest in partial responders at 0.1-3.0 mg/kg. Expanded clones belonging to CD8+ T cells outnumbered, on average, those of CD4+.

The specimen was CD4+ or CD8+ T cells sorted from blood, collected in a trial of the OX40 agonist ivuxolimab. The origin of this receptor is an adult with an advanced solid tumor such as melanoma, head and neck, liver or kidney cancer. This chain links TRBV5-1 with TRBJ2-3; D gene uncertain. CDR3 region: CASSLGGDTDTQYF. CDR3 coding DNA: TGCGCCAGCAGCTTGGGCGGAGACACAGATACGCAGTATTTT.